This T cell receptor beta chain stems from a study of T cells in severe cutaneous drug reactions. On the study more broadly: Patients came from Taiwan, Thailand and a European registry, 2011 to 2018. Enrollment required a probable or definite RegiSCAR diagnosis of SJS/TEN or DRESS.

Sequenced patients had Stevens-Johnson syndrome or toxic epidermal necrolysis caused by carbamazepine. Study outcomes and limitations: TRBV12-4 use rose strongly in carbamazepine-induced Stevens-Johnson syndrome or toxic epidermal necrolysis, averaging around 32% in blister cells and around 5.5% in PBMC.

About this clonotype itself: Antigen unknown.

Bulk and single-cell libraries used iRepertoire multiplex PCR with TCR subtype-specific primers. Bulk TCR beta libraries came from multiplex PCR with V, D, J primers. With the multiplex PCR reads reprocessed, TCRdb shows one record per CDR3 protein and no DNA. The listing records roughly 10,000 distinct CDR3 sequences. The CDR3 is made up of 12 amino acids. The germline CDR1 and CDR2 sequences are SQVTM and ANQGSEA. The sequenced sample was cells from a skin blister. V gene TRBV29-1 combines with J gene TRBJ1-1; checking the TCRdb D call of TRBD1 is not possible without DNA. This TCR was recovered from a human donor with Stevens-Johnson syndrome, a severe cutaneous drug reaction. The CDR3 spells CSVEDLGVEAFF.